The 3 T cell receptor beta chains below all came from one sample that was sequenced in a study of OX40 agonist ivuxolimab in advanced cancers. Clones were read by immunoSEQ multiplex PCR, and TCRdb kept only the in-frame ones, dropping some. Of 90,000 to 150,000 clones listed, around 91% were seen once; the top ten hold about 0.55%. Here the sequenced sample was CD4+ or CD8+ T cells sorted from blood, taken in a trial of the OX40 agonist ivuxolimab. The receptors stem from an adult with an advanced solid tumor such as melanoma, head and neck, liver or kidney cancer.

This rearrangement joins TRBV6-5 to TRBJ2-1; TRBD1 is a possible D gene (6 bases). Germline values: CDR1 MNHEY, CDR2 SVGAGI. Trimming took 6 bases from V and 4 from J, leaving 10 bases between them. CDR3 length: 13 residues. The CDR3 reads CASRSTGYNEQFF. The CDR3 DNA sequence: TGTGCCAGCAGAAGCACAGGGTACAATGAGCAGTTCTTC.

A remark on this clone: One end of the junction is discordant with germline, which a read error may explain. The chain joins TRBV6-6 to TRBJ1-4; D is perhaps TRBD1 (5 bases). The CDR3 is 14 residues long. From germline, CDR1 is MNHNY and CDR2 SVGAGI (reference sequence). CDR3 DNA: TGTGCCAGCAGTAGGATCGGGGCTAACGAAAAACTGTTTTTT. This encodes CASSRIGANEKLFF.

J is TRBJ2-5 and V is TRBV10-3; 7 bases are a match to TRBD2. Germline V gene lookup returns CDR1 ENHRY and CDR2 SYGVKD. Trimming at V came to 6 bases and at J to 2 bases, leaving 6 bases not matched to a gene. The CDR3 length is 14 residues. In DNA, the CDR3 is TGTGCCATCAGCGCCTGGGGGGGACAAGAGACCCAGTACTTC. Its protein product is CAISAWGGQETQYF.